This passage covers 19 T cell receptor beta chains from one sample sequenced in a study of T cell changes during pregnancy in multiple sclerosis. The table came from immunoSEQ multiplex PCR; TCRdb's copy has only in-frame clones and leaves some out. Here the sample spans 55,000 to 70,000 clones, around nine tenths being singletons. Sequenced here: CD4+ T cells from peripheral blood mononuclear cells, sampled after pregnancy. Every receptor here comes from a female donor with multiple sclerosis, enrolled in a pregnancy study.

This sequence joins TRBV5-6 and TRBJ2-2; 11 bases agree with TRBD2. CDR3 length: 15 residues. V was clipped by 4 bases and J by 6 bases; unmatched bases: 5. Germline V gene data show CDR1 as SGHDT and CDR2 as YYEEEE. The CDR3 nucleotides read TGTGCCAGCAGCCGAATAGCGGGAGGGGCCGGGGAGCTGTTTTTT. This translates into CASSRIAGGAGELFF.

The J gene is TRBJ1-3, the V gene TRBV28; D is unresolved. Germline CDR1 reads MDHEN; CDR2 reads SYDVKM. Trimming removed 8 bases at V and 0 bases at J, with 11 bases between. The CDR3 has 14 residues. CDR3 coding DNA: TGTGCCAGCGGGCGGGTCCACTCTGGAAACACCATATATTTT. It codes for CASGRVHSGNTIYF.

The V call is TRBV28, the J call TRBJ1-4, with a weak D call TRBD1 (5 bases). The germline CDR1 and CDR2 sequences are MDHEN and SYDVKM. With 3 bases removed from V and 8 bases from J, the gap between germline ends came to 13 bases. The CDR3 contains 14 residues. The CDR3 here is CASSLDQGIEKLFF. The CDR3, as DNA: TGTGCCAGCAGTTTGGACCAGGGTATCGAAAAACTGTTTTTT.

The genes are TRBV19 and TRBJ1-3; perhaps TRBD1 as D (6 bases). CDR1 and CDR2 (germline): LNHDA, SQIVND (reference sequence). Deletions cut 3 bases from V and 3 bases from J, with 9 bases between. This CDR3 has 14 amino acids. This CDR3 reads CASSIGRGGNTIYF. The CDR3 bases are TGTGCCAGTAGTATCGGCAGGGGTGGAAACACCATATATTTT.

The rearrangement links TRBV5-1 to TRBJ2-3; 9 bases agree with TRBD1. Germline trimming cut 2 bases from V and 1 base from J; bases unmatched to any gene: 5. In germline, CDR1 is SGHRS, CDR2 YFSETQ. The CDR3 covers 16 residues. The CDR3 DNA is TGCGCCAGCAGCTTAACAGGGGGCCTAGGCACAGATACGCAGTATTTT. Translating gives CASSLTGGLGTDTQYF. The full variable domain, with the rest looked up from reference TRBV5-1 and TRBJ2-3, is KAGVTQTPRYLIKTRGQQVTLSCSPISGHRSVSWYQQTPGQGLQFLFEYFSETQRNKGNFPGRFSGRQFSNSRSEMNVSTLELGDSALYLCASSLTGGLGTDTQYFGPGTRLTVL.

The V and J genes are TRBV5-1 and TRBJ2-7; possible D gene TRBD1, 5 bases. Germline lookup yields CDR1 SGHRS and CDR2 YFSETQ. V was cut by 4 bases and J by 0 bases, with 11 bases left in between. There are 14 residues in the CDR3. The CDR3, as DNA: TGCGCCAGCAGCACCCAGGGTTTCTCCTACGAGCAGTACTTC. Amino acids: CASSTQGFSYEQYF.

This chain joins TRBV13 and TRBJ1-5, with TRBD1 as a possible D gene (5 bases). The germline V gene has CDR1 PRHDT and CDR2 FYEKMQ (reference sequence). CDR3 length: 16 amino acids. V was cut by 0 bases and J by 1 base, with 10 bases left in between. DNA for the CDR3: TGTGCCAGCAGCTTAGGGGCAGGGAAAAGCAATCAGCCCCAGCATTTT. This sequence encodes CASSLGAGKSNQPQHF.

The V gene is TRBV18, the J gene TRBJ2-1, with D possibly TRBD1 on 5 matching bases. The CDR3 sequence is 16 residues long. Germline V gene lookup returns CDR1 KGHSH and CDR2 LQKENI. Trimming left V 2 bases short and J 9 bases short, with 20 bases between. CDR3 residues: CASSPNGRAELGEQFF. The CDR3 DNA reads as TGTGCCAGCTCACCAAACGGCAGGGCAGAGTTAGGTGAGCAGTTCTTC.

This chain links TRBV29-1 with TRBJ1-2; D may be TRBD1 (6 bases). The germline gives CDR1 SQVTM, CDR2 ANQGSEA. The CDR3 runs 9 residues. V was pared by 4 bases and J by 14 bases, with 11 bases between. CDR3 region: CSVGGHETF. The CDR3 region has the DNA TGCAGCGTTGGGGGACACGAAACCTTC.

The CDR3 loop reads CASSPGQGRTEAFF. As DNA, the CDR3 is TGTGCCAGCTCACCAGGACAGGGAAGGACTGAAGCTTTCTTT. This sequence joins TRBV18 and TRBJ1-1, with 8 nucleotides matching TRBD1. Germline-derived CDR1 and CDR2 are KGHSH and LQKENI. The CDR3 sequence is 14 residues long. With V trimmed by 2 bases and J by 5 bases, 4 bases remained unmatched.

The chain has TRBV30 and TRBJ2-7; 10 bases align to TRBD1. Germline V lookup: CDR1 GTSNPN, CDR2 SVGIG (reference sequence). CDR3 length equals 14 residues. The J segment lost 1 base and the V segment lost 4 bases, leaving 4 bases of the junction unmatched. CDR3 in amino acids: CAWKADRGSYEQYF. The CDR3 bases are TGTGCCTGGAAGGCGGACAGGGGGTCCTACGAGCAGTACTTC.

About this clone: Other DNA sequences in this specimen translate into the identical CDR3. The chain joins TRBV7-3 to TRBJ2-1; 7 positions match TRBD2. CDR3 length equals 15 residues. In germline, CDR1 is SGHTA, CDR2 FQGTGA. With V trimmed by 1 base and J by 1 base, 1 base remained unmatched. The DNA of the CDR3 is TGTGCCAGCAGCTTAATCGGGGGGTCCTACAATGAGCAGTTCTTC. This gives the protein CASSLIGGSYNEQFF. The variable domain in full, completed from reference TRBV7-3 and TRBJ2-1, reads GAGVSQTPSNKVTEKGKYVELRCDPISGHTALYWYRQSLGQGPEFLIYFQGTGAADDSGLPNDRFFAVRPEGSVSTLKIQRTERGDSAVYLCASSLIGGSYNEQFFGPGTRLTVL.

The chain employs TRBV6-6 and TRBJ2-7, with a weak D call TRBD2 (5 bases). CDR3 length: 14 residues. Germline lookup yields CDR1 MNHNY and CDR2 SVGAGI (reference sequence). The V end was cut by 4 bases, the J end by 3 bases, with 13 bases between. The CDR3 coding sequence is TGTGCCAGCAGTTCCCTAGCCGGAGGCTACGAGCAGTACTTC. Residues: CASSSLAGGYEQYF.

This chain uses TRBV2 with TRBJ2-1, with a tentative D call TRBD2 (6 bases). Germline values: CDR1 SNHLY, CDR2 FYNNEI. The CDR3 runs 15 residues. V lost 4 bases to trimming and J lost 5 bases, with 15 bases between them. As DNA, the CDR3 is TGTGCCAGCAGTGGCGGGGCCCTGTGGGACAATGAGCAGTTCTTC. Translated: CASSGGALWDNEQFF.

This clone appeared once. The V gene is TRBV19, the J gene TRBJ1-2; 8 bases are shared with TRBD1. The CDR3 loop spans 14 amino acids. After removal of 4 bases from V and 4 bases from J, the junction contained 5 bases not matched to a gene. Germline CDR1 LNHDA, CDR2 SQIVND (reference sequence). The CDR3 is CASSRTGGIYGYTF. The CDR3 nucleotides are TGTGCCAGTAGTAGAACAGGGGGTATCTATGGCTACACCTTC. Filled out from reference TRBV19 and TRBJ1-2, the complete variable domain reads DGGITQSPKYLFRKEGQNVTLSCEQNLNHDAMYWYRQDPGQGLRLIYYSQIVNDFQKGDIAEGYSVSREKKESFPLTVTSAQKNPTAFYLCASSRTGGIYGYTFGSGTRLTVV.

This clone was counted only a few times. The V call is TRBV5-1, the J call TRBJ1-4; the D gene is possibly TRBD1 (5 bases). The CDR3 covers 16 residues. V was trimmed by 0 bases and J by 4 bases, leaving 13 bases between them. The germline CDR1 and CDR2 sequences are SGHRS and YFSETQ. CDR3 in amino acids: CASSLAGRRGNEKLFF. The DNA for the CDR3 is TGCGCCAGCAGCTTGGCCGGCAGGAGGGGTAATGAAAAACTGTTTTTT.

The V and J genes are TRBV18 and TRBJ1-2, with a possible D match to TRBD1 (6 bases). Looked up from germline, CDR1 is KGHSH and CDR2 is LQKENI. Deletions cut 6 bases from V and 1 base from J, with 15 bases between. The CDR3 covers 15 residues. CDR3 in DNA: TGTGCCAGCTCGCTCCACAGGGAAGATAACTATGGCTACACCTTC. Amino acids: CASSLHREDNYGYTF.

V usage is TRBV30 and J usage is TRBJ2-3, with D tentatively TRBD2 (7 bases). The CDR3 covers 16 residues. CDR1 is GTSNPN, CDR2 SVGIG, per germline (reference sequence). The germline V and J ends were trimmed by 2 bases and 2 bases, with 17 bases remaining between them. The CDR3 bases are TGTGCCTGGAGTACAAGGCGGGGGCCTAACACAGATACGCAGTATTTT. Translated: CAWSTRRGPNTDTQYF.

CDR3 loop: CASRVTGATGELFF. The CDR3 nucleotides read TGTGCCAGCAGGGTGACAGGGGCCACCGGGGAGCTGTTTTTT. The rearrangement joins TRBV2 to TRBJ2-2, with 8 bases matching TRBD1. Germline-derived CDR1 and CDR2 are SNHLY and FYNNEI. The CDR3 sequence is 14 residues long. V dropped 6 bases and J dropped 4; count of bases not matched to a gene: 4.